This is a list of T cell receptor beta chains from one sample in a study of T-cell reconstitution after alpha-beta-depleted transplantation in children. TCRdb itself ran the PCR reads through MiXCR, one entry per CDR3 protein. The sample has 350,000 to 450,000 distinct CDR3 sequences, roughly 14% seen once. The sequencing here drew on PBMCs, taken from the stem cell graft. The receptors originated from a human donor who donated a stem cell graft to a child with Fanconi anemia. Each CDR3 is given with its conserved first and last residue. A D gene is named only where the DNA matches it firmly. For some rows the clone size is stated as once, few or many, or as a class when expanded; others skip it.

CASSLGLRTNEQFF | TGCGCCAGCAGCTTGGGTTTACGGACCAATGAGCAGTTCTTC | TRBJ2-1 | TRBV5-1 | few | -
CSARGGTSPTQYF | TGCAGTGCTAGAGGCGGGACCTCCCCTACCCAGTACTTC | TRBJ2-5 | TRBV20-1 | few | -
CASSFTQINSEQFF | TGTGCCAGCAGCTTTACCCAAATAAACAGTGAGCAGTTCTTC | TRBJ2-1 | TRBV7-9 | many | -
CASSLKRVGTEAFF | TGTGCCAGCAGCTTAAAAAGGGTAGGGACTGAAGCTTTCTTT | TRBJ1-1 | TRBV11-2 | few | -
CASSPLIIQGRGNTEAFF | TGTGCCAGCAGTCCGCTTATAATCCAGGGGCGAGGCAACACTGAAGCTTTCTTT | TRBJ1-1 | TRBV27 | few | -
CASSPSGTPEQFF | TGTGCCAGCAGTCCCTCCGGGACACCCGAGCAGTTCTTC | TRBJ2-1 | TRBV6-2/TRBV6-3 | many | -
CASSLGTSGRWTDTQYF | TGCGCCAGCAGCTTGGGGACTAGCGGAAGATGGACAGATACGCAGTATTTT | TRBJ2-3 | TRBV5-1 | - | TRBD2
CASSLVPPGTGNSPLHF | TGTGCCAGCAGCTTAGTCCCCCCCGGGACAGGGAATTCACCCCTCCACTTT | TRBJ1-6 | TRBV7-2 | - | TRBD1
CASSLLWDQPQHF | TGTGCCAGCAGCCTCCTGTGGGACCAGCCCCAGCATTTT | TRBJ1-5 | TRBV12-3/TRBV12-4 | many | -
CASSLGTKYNSPLHF | TGTGCCAGCAGTTTAGGGACAAAGTATAATTCACCCCTCCACTTT | TRBJ1-6 | TRBV27 | - | -
CASSHGTGRYEQYF | TGCGCCAGCAGCCACGGGACAGGGAGATACGAGCAGTACTTC | TRBJ2-7 | TRBV4-3 | - | TRBD1
CASSQDREAPQHF | TGCGCCAGCAGCCAGGACAGGGAGGCGCCCCAGCATTTT | TRBJ1-5 | TRBV4-3 | many | TRBD1
CASRGVHTEAFF | TGCGCCAGCAGAGGGGTACACACTGAAGCTTTCTTT | TRBJ1-1 | TRBV5-1 | few | -
CSAGRGQFYEQYF | TGCAGTGCCGGAAGAGGACAGTTTTACGAGCAGTACTTC | TRBJ2-7 | TRBV20-1 | many | -